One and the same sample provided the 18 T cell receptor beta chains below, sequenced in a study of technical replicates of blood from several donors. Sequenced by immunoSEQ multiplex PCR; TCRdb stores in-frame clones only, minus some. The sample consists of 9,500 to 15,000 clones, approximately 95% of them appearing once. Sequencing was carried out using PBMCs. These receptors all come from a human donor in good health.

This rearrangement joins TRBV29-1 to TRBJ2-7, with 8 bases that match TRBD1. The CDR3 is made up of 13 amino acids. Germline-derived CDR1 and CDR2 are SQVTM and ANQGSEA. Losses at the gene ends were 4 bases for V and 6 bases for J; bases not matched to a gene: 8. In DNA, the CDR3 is TGCAGCGTTGGGGACAGGTTTAAAGGCGAGCAGTACTTC. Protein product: CSVGDRFKGEQYF.

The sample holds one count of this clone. The DNA of the CDR3 is TGTGCCAGCAGCCTAAGCCTAGATGGAAACACCATATATTTT. This sequence encodes CASSLSLDGNTIYF. The J gene is TRBJ1-3, the V gene TRBV28; D remains ambiguous. The CDR3 has 14 residues. Germline assignment: CDR1 MDHEN and CDR2 SYDVKM. Trimming cost V 6 bases and J 3 bases, with 12 bases left between them.

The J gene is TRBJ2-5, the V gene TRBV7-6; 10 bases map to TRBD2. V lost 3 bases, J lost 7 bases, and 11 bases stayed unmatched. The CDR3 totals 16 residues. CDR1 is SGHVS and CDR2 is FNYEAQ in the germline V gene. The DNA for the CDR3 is TGTGCCAGCAGCTTTCAGAGCGGGAGGGCCCCCACGACCCAGTACTTC. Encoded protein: CASSFQSGRAPTTQYF.

The CDR3 spells CASSLALAGMWDEQFF. CDR3 sequence (DNA): TGTGCCAGCAGCTTAGCCCTAGCGGGGATGTGGGATGAGCAGTTCTTC. V gene TRBV11-2 combines with J gene TRBJ2-1, with 9 positions matching TRBD2. This CDR3 region has 16 residues. The V gene end was trimmed by 1 base and the J gene end by 8 bases; junction bases not matched to a gene: 9. Germline CDR1 and CDR2: SGHAT and FQNNGV.

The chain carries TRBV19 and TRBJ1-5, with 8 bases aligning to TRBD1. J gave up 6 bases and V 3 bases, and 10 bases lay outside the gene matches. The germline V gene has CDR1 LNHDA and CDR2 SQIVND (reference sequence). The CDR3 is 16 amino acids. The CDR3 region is CASSILGTGRSQPQHF. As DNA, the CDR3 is TGTGCCAGTAGTATCCTCGGGACAGGCCGAAGTCAGCCCCAGCATTTT. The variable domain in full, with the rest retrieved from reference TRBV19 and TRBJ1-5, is DGGITQSPKYLFRKEGQNVTLSCEQNLNHDAMYWYRQDPGQGLRLIYYSQIVNDFQKGDIAEGYSVSREKKESFPLTVTSAQKNPTAFYLCASSILGTGRSQPQHFGDGTRLSIL.

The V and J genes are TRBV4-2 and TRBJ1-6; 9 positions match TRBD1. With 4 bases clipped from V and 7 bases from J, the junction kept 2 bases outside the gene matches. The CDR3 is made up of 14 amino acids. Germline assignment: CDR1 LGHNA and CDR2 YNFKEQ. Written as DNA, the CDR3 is TGTGCCAGCAGCCGAGGACAGGGGAATTCACCCCTCCACTTT. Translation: CASSRGQGNSPLHF.

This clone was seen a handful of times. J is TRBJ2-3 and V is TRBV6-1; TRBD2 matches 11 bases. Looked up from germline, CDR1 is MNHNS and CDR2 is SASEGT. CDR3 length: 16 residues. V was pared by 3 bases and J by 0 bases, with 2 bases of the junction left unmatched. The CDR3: CASSERLAGSTDTQYF. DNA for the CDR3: TGTGCCAGCAGTGAGAGACTAGCGGGGAGCACAGATACGCAGTATTTT.

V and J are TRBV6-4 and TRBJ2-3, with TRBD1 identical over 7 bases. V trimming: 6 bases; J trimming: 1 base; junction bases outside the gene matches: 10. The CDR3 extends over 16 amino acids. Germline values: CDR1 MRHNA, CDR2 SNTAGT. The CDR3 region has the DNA TGTGCCAGCAGCCTAACAGGGGCAGGGGGCACAGATACGCAGTATTTT. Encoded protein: CASSLTGAGGTDTQYF.

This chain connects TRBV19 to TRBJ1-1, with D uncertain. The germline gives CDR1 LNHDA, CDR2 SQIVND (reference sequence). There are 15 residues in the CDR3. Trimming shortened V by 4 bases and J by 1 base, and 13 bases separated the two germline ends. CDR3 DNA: TGTGCCAGTAGTAACCTAGGAGTGGAGAACACTGAAGCTTTCTTT. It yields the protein CASSNLGVENTEAFF.

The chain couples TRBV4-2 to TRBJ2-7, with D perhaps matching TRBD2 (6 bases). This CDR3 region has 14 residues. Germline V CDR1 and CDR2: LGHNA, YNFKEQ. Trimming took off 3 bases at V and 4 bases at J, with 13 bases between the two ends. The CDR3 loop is CASSQGLSLYEQYF. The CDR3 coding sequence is TGTGCCAGCAGCCAGGGACTTAGTTTGTACGAGCAGTACTTC.

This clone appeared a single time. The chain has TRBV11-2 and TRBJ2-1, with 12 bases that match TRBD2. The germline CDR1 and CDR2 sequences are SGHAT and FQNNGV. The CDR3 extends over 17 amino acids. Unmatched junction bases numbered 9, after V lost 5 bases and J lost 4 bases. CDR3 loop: CASSPLASGRGYNEQFF. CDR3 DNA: TGTGCCAGCAGCCCGCTCGCTAGCGGGAGGGGGTACAATGAGCAGTTCTTC.

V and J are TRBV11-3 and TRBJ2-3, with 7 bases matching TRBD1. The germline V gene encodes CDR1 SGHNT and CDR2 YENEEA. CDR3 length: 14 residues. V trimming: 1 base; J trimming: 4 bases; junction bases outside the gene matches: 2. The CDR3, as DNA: TGTGCCAGCAGCTTAGGAGGGACAGCAGATACGCAGTATTTT. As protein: CASSLGGTADTQYF.

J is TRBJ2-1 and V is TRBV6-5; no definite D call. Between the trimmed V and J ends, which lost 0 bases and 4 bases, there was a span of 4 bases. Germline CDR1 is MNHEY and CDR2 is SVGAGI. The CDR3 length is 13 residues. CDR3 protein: CASSYSLYNEQFF. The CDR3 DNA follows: TGTGCCAGCAGTTACTCCCTATACAATGAGCAGTTCTTC.

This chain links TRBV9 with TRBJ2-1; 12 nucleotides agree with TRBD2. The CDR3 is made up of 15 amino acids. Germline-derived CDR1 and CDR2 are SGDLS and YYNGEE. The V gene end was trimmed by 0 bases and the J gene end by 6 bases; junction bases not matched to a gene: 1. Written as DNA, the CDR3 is TGTGCCAGCAGCGTAGGACTAGCGGGAGCCAATGAGCAGTTCTTC. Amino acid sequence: CASSVGLAGANEQFF.

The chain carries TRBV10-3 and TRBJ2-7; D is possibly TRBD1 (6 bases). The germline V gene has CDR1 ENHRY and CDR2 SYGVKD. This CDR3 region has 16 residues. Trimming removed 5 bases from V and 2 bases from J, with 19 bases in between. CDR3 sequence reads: CAISTLQGMRAYEQYF. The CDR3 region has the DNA TGTGCCATCAGTACACTACAGGGAATGCGGGCCTACGAGCAGTACTTC.

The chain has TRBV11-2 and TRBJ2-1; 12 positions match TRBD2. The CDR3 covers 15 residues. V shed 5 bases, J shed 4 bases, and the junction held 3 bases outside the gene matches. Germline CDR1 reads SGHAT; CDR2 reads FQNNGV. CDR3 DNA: TGTGCCAGCAGCGTGACTAGCGGGAGTTACAATGAGCAGTTCTTC. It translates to CASSVTSGSYNEQFF.

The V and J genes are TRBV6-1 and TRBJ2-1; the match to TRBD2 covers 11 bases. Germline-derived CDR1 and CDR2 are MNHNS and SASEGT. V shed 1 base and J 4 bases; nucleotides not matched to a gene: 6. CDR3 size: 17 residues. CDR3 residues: CASSEGSGRAPYNEQFF. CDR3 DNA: TGTGCCAGCAGTGAAGGTAGCGGGAGGGCCCCTTACAATGAGCAGTTCTTC.

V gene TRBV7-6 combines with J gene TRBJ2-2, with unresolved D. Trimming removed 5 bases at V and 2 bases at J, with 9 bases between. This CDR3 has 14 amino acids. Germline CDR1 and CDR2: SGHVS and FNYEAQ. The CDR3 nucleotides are TGTGCCAGCAGCACGACAACCAACACCGGGGAGCTGTTTTTT. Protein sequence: CASSTTTNTGELFF.